A single sample is the source of the 17 T cell receptor beta chains below, sequenced in a study of blood T cell repertoires in COVID-19. The method was immunoSEQ multiplex PCR; TCRdb's version includes in-frame clones alone and lacks a portion of them. The table shows some 130,000 clones, with about 87% occurring only once. The sample consisted of peripheral blood. These receptor sequences come from a woman in her sixties with acute or convalescent COVID-19.

This clone has only one observation. This sample includes further DNA sequences coding for the same CDR3. This chain joins TRBV12-3 or TRBV12-4 and TRBJ1-2, with 7 nucleotides matching TRBD1. There are 12 residues in the CDR3. V trimming: 5 bases; J trimming: 4 bases; junction bases outside the gene matches: 1. The CDR3 spells CASSDRVYGYTF. CDR3 DNA sequence: TGTGCCAGCAGTGACAGGGTCTATGGCTACACCTTC.

This rearrangement joins TRBV7-9 to TRBJ1-1; no definite D call. Germline V gene data show CDR1 as SEHNR and CDR2 as FQNEAQ (reference sequence). The CDR3 length is 14 residues. Trimming took 3 bases from V and 1 from J, leaving 9 bases between them. The CDR3 reads CASSFMGPNTEAFF. For the CDR3, the DNA is TGTGCCAGCAGCTTTATGGGCCCGAACACTGAAGCTTTCTTT.

The gene calls are TRBV9 and TRBJ2-3; 12 nucleotides match TRBD2. V dropped 4 bases and J dropped 4; count of bases not matched to a gene: 10. The length of the CDR3 is 17 residues. In germline, CDR1 is SGDLS, CDR2 YYNGEE. The CDR3 DNA reads TGTGCCAGCAGCTCGGGACTAGCGGGCCTTGGGGCAGATACGCAGTATTTT. Translated: CASSSGLAGLGADTQYF.

The CDR3 is CASSNGQDYNEQFF. The CDR3 nucleotides are TGTGCCAGCAGCAACGGACAGGACTACAATGAGCAGTTCTTC. The chain has TRBV5-4 and TRBJ2-1, with 7 bases that match TRBD1. The CDR3 spans 14 residues. The germline gives CDR1 SGHNT, CDR2 YYREEE (reference sequence). The junction had 4 bases not matched to a gene; V was cut back by 4 bases and J by 3 bases.

This rearrangement joins TRBV6-5 to TRBJ2-5, with TRBD2 matching over 12 bases. The germline V gene has CDR1 MNHEY and CDR2 SVGAGI. CDR3 size: 16 residues. V shed 4 bases and J 5 bases; nucleotides not matched to a gene: 8. DNA for the CDR3: TGTGCCAGCAGTTCGCCTAGCGGGAGGGCCGGGGAGACCCAGTACTTC. Translated, it gives CASSSPSGRAGETQYF.

The J gene is TRBJ1-1, the V gene TRBV3-1 (or the pseudogene TRBV3-2), with 8 bases matching TRBD1. Germline V gives CDR1 LGHDT, CDR2 YNNKEL (reference sequence). Trimming took 5 bases from V and 4 from J; bases not matched to a gene: 6. CDR3 length: 14 residues. CDR3 DNA sequence: TGTGCCAGCAGCTTCGCAGGGGGCGCCACTGAAGCTTTCTTT. Protein: CASSFAGGATEAFF.

V usage is TRBV19 and J usage is TRBJ1-2; D is ambiguous. The CDR3 extends over 13 amino acids. CDR1 LNHDA and CDR2 SQIVND come from the germline V gene (reference sequence). Trimming stripped 1 base from V and 3 bases from J, with 6 bases between. The chain's CDR3 is CASSIGTDYGYTF. The CDR3, as DNA: TGTGCCAGTAGTATAGGAACTGACTATGGCTACACCTTC.

This sequence joins TRBV6-1 and TRBJ1-2, with D maybe TRBD1 (5 bases). Germline values: CDR1 MNHNS, CDR2 SASEGT. V was clipped by 0 bases and J by 4 bases, with 9 bases between them. The CDR3 has 14 residues. As DNA, the CDR3 is TGTGCCAGCAGTGAAGCGCCGGGGGGCTATGGCTACACCTTC. Translated, it gives CASSEAPGGYGYTF.

Only one count was recorded for this clone. The rearrangement joins TRBV6-6 to TRBJ2-1; the match to TRBD2 covers 7 bases. J lost 9 bases, V lost 2 bases, and 1 base had no gene match. This CDR3 is 12 amino acids long. Germline lookup yields CDR1 MNHNY and CDR2 SVGAGI (reference sequence). The CDR3 loop is CASSYGEGEQFF. The CDR3 DNA reads as TGTGCCAGCAGTTACGGGGAGGGTGAGCAGTTCTTC.

The rearrangement links TRBV5-1 to TRBJ1-1, with TRBD1 as a possible D gene (5 bases). This CDR3 is built from 13 residues. Trimming removed 4 bases from V and 0 bases from J, with 7 bases in between. Germline loops: CDR1 SGHRS, CDR2 YFSETQ. Here the CDR3 reads CASSRTLNTEAFF. The DNA for the CDR3 is TGCGCCAGCAGCCGGACACTGAACACTGAAGCTTTCTTT. Drawing the rest from reference TRBV5-1 and TRBJ1-1, the complete variable domain is KAGVTQTPRYLIKTRGQQVTLSCSPISGHRSVSWYQQTPGQGLQFLFEYFSETQRNKGNFPGRFSGRQFSNSRSEMNVSTLELGDSALYLCASSRTLNTEAFFGQGTRLTVV.

The chain is built from TRBV19 and TRBJ1-5; the match to TRBD1 covers 9 bases. From germline, CDR1 is LNHDA and CDR2 SQIVND (reference sequence). V shed 10 bases and J 6 bases; nucleotides not matched to a gene: 10. This CDR3 region has 14 residues. The DNA of the CDR3 is TGTGCCACTGCTGACAGGGGGAAAATTCAGCCCCAGCATTTT. Its translation is CATADRGKIQPQHF.

This clone was detected a few times. This chain uses TRBV6-6 with TRBJ1-1, with 7 bases lining up with TRBD1. After removal of 3 bases from V and 5 bases from J, the junction contained 9 bases not matched to a gene. The CDR3 is made up of 15 amino acids. Germline values: CDR1 MNHNY, CDR2 SVGAGI (reference sequence). CDR3 sequence reads: CASSYPQSGGTEAFF. CDR3 DNA: TGTGCCAGCAGTTATCCCCAATCAGGGGGTACTGAAGCTTTCTTT.

The V and J genes are TRBV12-3 or TRBV12-4 and TRBJ2-1; D not certain. CDR3 length equals 11 residues. Trimming left V 5 bases short and J 6 bases short, with 5 bases between. CDR3 DNA: TGTGCCAGCAGTGTATCCAATGAGCAGTTCTTC. This translates into CASSVSNEQFF.

The CDR3 bases are TGTGCCAGTAGTTTAGGTCCAGCTAGGAACACTGAAGCTTTCTTT. Amino acids: CASSLGPARNTEAFF. This chain links TRBV19 with TRBJ1-1, with D hard to call. Per germline, CDR1 LNHDA and CDR2 SQIVND (reference sequence). This CDR3 comprises 15 residues. The ends were cut back, 5 bases at V and 1 base at J, with 14 bases in the middle.

This sequence joins TRBV3-1 (or the pseudogene TRBV3-2) and TRBJ1-4, with 9 nucleotides matching TRBD1. CDR3 size: 16 residues. V was pared by 1 base and J by 8 bases, with 8 bases of the junction left unmatched. Germline CDR1 and CDR2: LGHDT and YNNKEL (reference sequence). The CDR3 DNA reads as TGTGCCAGCAGCCAAGTCCCGGGACAGGGCAACGAAAAACTGTTTTTT. Translated: CASSQVPGQGNEKLFF.

The chain has TRBV7-3 and TRBJ2-5; 10 bases agree with TRBD2. With 5 bases clipped from V and 5 bases from J, the junction kept 11 bases outside the gene matches. The CDR3 sequence is 16 residues long. In germline, CDR1 is SGHTA, CDR2 FQGTGA. CDR3 amino acids: CASSLRASGSWETQYF. The CDR3 DNA is TGTGCCAGCAGCCTTAGGGCTAGCGGGAGTTGGGAGACCCAGTACTTC.

The chain recombines TRBV27 with TRBJ1-6; D gene ambiguous. Trimming stripped 3 bases from V and 9 bases from J, with 15 bases between. The CDR3 totals 15 residues. Germline V gives CDR1 MNHEY, CDR2 SMNVEV (reference sequence). The CDR3 bases are TGTGCCAGCAGTTTTGGAGGCCAGACCGGTTCACCCCTCCACTTT. Protein: CASSFGGQTGSPLHF.